This TCR beta chain was profiled in a study of blood T cell repertoires in COVID-19. The germline V and J ends were trimmed by 7 bases and 1 base, with 7 bases remaining between them. From germline, CDR1 is LGHDT and CDR2 YNNKEL (reference sequence). The CDR3 length is 12 residues. Data came from immunoSEQ multiplex PCR; TCRdb stores just in-frame clones and leaves some out. The table includes over 45,000 clones, around 84% detected once. The V and J genes are TRBV3-1 (or the pseudogene TRBV3-2) and TRBJ1-2; D is unclear. This sequence originates from a man aged 60-69 years with acute or convalescent COVID-19. The sequenced sample consisted of peripheral blood. For the CDR3, the DNA is TGTGCCAGCAACTCTTTTAACTATGGCTACACCTTC. Encoded protein: CASNSFNYGYTF.